This is a list of T cell receptor beta chains from one sample in a study. Clones were sequenced by immunoSEQ multiplex PCR, and TCRdb holds only the in-frame ones, with some missing. The sample yields some 70,000 clones, 85% to 95% seen once. The specimen was PBMCs. These receptors originate from a man aged 35-49 years with rheumatoid arthritis. CDR3s include the opening cysteine and the closing phenylalanine or tryptophan. A D gene is named only where the DNA matches it firmly. The size field is filled for only some rows; it gives once, few, many or a size class.

d_gene: .
v_gene: TRBV6-5
abundance: .
j_gene: TRBJ2-6
CDR3aa: CASQRGAGANVLTF
CDR3nt: TGTGCCAGCCAGAGGGGGGCTGGGGCCAACGTCCTGACTTTC

d_gene: TRBD2
v_gene: TRBV18
abundance: .
j_gene: TRBJ2-3
CDR3aa: CASSPKLAGTFTDTQYF
CDR3nt: TGTGCCAGCTCACCAAAGCTAGCGGGGACCTTTACAGATACGCAGTATTTT

d_gene: .
v_gene: TRBV5-1
abundance: .
j_gene: TRBJ1-4
CDR3aa: CASSLDPTGTNEKLFF
CDR3nt: TGCGCCAGCAGCTTGGACCCAACTGGAACTAATGAAAAACTGTTTTTT

d_gene: TRBD1
v_gene: TRBV30
abundance: .
j_gene: TRBJ2-7
CDR3aa: CAWSGTGHNSYEQYF
CDR3nt: TGTGCCTGGAGTGGGACAGGTCACAACTCCTACGAGCAGTACTTC

d_gene: TRBD1
v_gene: TRBV30
abundance: .
j_gene: TRBJ2-7
CDR3aa: CAWIPPHRWAGGDEQYF
CDR3nt: TGTGCCTGGATTCCTCCCCACCGGTGGGCAGGGGGCGACGAGCAGTACTTC

d_gene: .
v_gene: TRBV11-2
abundance: .
j_gene: TRBJ1-3
CDR3aa: CASSAWEGVAGNTIYF
CDR3nt: TGTGCCAGCAGCGCCTGGGAGGGGGTGGCTGGAAACACCATATATTTT

d_gene: TRBD1
v_gene: TRBV6-5
abundance: once
j_gene: TRBJ2-7
CDR3aa: CASSYRDRGSYEQYF
CDR3nt: TGTGCCAGCAGTTACCGGGACAGGGGATCCTACGAGCAGTACTTC

d_gene: .
v_gene: TRBV5-6
abundance: .
j_gene: TRBJ2-7
CDR3aa: CASSLVDTRGSYEQYF
CDR3nt: TGTGCCAGCAGCTTGGTCGACACCCGAGGATCCTACGAGCAGTACTTC

d_gene: .
v_gene: TRBV7-3
abundance: few
j_gene: TRBJ1-5
CDR3aa: CASSGPGHFNQPQHF
CDR3nt: TGTGCCAGCAGCGGGCCGGGACACTTCAATCAGCCCCAGCATTTT

d_gene: .
v_gene: TRBV19
abundance: .
j_gene: TRBJ1-3
CDR3aa: CASIRTSGNTIYF
CDR3nt: TGTGCCAGTATACGCACCTCTGGAAACACCATATATTTT

d_gene: .
v_gene: TRBV4-1
abundance: few
j_gene: TRBJ1-5
CDR3aa: CASSQVDQGSQPQHF
CDR3nt: TGCGCCAGCAGCCAAGTGGATCAGGGAAGTCAGCCCCAGCATTTT

d_gene: .
v_gene: TRBV6-4
abundance: .
j_gene: TRBJ1-1
CDR3aa: CASSVDLNTEAFF
CDR3nt: TGTGCCAGCAGTGTTGACCTGAACACTGAAGCTTTCTTT

d_gene: TRBD1
v_gene: TRBV19
abundance: .
j_gene: TRBJ1-1
CDR3aa: CASSQTGGGTEAFF
CDR3nt: TGTGCCAGTAGTCAAACAGGGGGGGGCACTGAAGCTTTCTTT

d_gene: .
v_gene: TRBV5-6
abundance: .
j_gene: TRBJ1-3
CDR3aa: CASSLRGKGNTIYF
CDR3nt: TGTGCCAGCAGCTTACGGGGCAAAGGAAACACCATATATTTT